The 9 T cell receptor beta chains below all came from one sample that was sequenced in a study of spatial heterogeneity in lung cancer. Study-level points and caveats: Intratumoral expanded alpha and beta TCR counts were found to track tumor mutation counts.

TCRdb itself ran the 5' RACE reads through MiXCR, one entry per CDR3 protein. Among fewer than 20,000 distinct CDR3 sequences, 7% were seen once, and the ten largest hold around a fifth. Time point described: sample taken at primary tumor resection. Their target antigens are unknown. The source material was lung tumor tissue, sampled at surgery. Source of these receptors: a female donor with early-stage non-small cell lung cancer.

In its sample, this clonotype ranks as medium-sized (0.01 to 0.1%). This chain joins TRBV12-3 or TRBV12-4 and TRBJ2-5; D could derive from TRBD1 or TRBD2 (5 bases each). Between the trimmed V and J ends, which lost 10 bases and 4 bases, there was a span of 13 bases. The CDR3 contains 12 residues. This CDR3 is CATQGDGETQYF. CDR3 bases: TGTGCCACACAAGGGGACGGAGAGACCCAGTACTTC.

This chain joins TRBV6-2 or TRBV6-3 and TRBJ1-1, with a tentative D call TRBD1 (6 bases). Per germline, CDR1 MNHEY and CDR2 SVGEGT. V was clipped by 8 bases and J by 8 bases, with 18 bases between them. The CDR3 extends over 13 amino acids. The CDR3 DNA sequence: TGTGCCAGCCGGCAGGGGACCGGGATGGAAGCTTTCTTT. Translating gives CASRQGTGMEAFF.

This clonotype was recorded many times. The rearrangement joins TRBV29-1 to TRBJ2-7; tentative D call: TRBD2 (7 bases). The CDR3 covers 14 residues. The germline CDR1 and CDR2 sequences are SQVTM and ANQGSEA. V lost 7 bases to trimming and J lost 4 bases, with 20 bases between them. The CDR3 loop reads CSALGGGAWYEQYF. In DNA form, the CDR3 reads TGCAGCGCCCTAGGGGGGGGCGCTTGGTACGAGCAGTACTTC.

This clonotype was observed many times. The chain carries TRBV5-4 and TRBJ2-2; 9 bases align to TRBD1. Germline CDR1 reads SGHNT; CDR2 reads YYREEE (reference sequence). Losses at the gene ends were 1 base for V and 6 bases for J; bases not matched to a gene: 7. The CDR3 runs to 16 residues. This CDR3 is CASSLIGTGRSGELFF. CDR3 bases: TGTGCCAGCAGCTTGATCGGGACAGGGAGATCCGGGGAGCTGTTTTTT. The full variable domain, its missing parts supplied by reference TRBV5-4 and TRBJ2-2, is ETGVTQSPTHLIKTRGQQVTLRCSSQSGHNTVSWYQQALGQGPQFIFQYYREEENGRGNFPPRFSGLQFPNYSSELNVNALELDDSALYLCASSLIGTGRSGELFFGEGSRLTVL.

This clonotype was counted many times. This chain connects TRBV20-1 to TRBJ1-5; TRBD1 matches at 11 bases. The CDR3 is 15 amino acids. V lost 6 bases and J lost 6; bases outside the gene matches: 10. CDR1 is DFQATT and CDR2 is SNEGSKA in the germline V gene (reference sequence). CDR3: CSAPGQGAWGQPQHF. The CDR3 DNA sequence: TGCAGTGCACCCGGACAGGGGGCGTGGGGTCAGCCCCAGCATTTT.

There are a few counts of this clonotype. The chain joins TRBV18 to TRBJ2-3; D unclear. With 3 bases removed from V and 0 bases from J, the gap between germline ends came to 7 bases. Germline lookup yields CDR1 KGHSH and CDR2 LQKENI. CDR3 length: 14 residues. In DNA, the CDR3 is TGTGCCAGCTCACCGGGCAGAAGCACAGATACGCAGTATTTT. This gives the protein CASSPGRSTDTQYF.

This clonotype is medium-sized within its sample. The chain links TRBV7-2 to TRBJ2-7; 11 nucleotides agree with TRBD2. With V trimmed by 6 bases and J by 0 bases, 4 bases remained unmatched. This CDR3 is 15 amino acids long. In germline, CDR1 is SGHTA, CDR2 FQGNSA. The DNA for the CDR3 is TGTGCCAGCAGAGGGACTAGCGGAAGCTCCTACGAGCAGTACTTC. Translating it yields CASRGTSGSSYEQYF.

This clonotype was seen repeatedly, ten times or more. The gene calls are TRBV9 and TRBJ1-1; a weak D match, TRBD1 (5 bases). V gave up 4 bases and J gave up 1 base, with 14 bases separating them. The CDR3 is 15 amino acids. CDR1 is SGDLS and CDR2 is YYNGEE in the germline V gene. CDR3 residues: CASSRGSLGNTEAFF. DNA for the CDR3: TGTGCCAGCAGCCGGGGGTCTTTAGGGAACACTGAAGCTTTCTTT.

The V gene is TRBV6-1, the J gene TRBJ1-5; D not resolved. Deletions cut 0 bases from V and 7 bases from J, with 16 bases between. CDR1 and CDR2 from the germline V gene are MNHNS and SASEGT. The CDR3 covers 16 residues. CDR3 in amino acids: CASSEASPRVRQPQHF. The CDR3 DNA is TGTGCCAGCAGTGAAGCTTCCCCACGGGTTAGGCAGCCCCAGCATTTT.